This T cell receptor (beta chain) is from a study of T cell responses to AZD1222 COVID-19 vaccine. The CDR3 spans 13 residues. V was cut by 2 bases and J by 4 bases, with 11 bases left in between. In germline, CDR1 is SQVTM, CDR2 ANQGSEA. In the case of this clone: Its specificity is not known.

Pooling of second doses given at about 4 or about 12 weeks was done. Study results and caveats: As reported, nearly half of all spike-specific TCRs target variant regions that are unmutated.

Generated by immunoSEQ multiplex PCR, the TCRdb table keeps only in-frame clones and is missing some. This sample yields about 90,000 clones, of which 85% to 90% are seen a single time; 12% belongs to the top ten. This chain links TRBV29-1 with TRBJ1-2; a weak D match, TRBD1 (5 bases). The material sequenced was peripheral blood, taken 28 days after the second AZD1222 dose. This TCR was recovered from an adult who received the AZD1222 COVID-19 vaccine. The DNA for the CDR3 is TGCAGCGTTGAAACCGGGACCACCTATGGCTACACCTTC. Translation gives CSVETGTTYGYTF.